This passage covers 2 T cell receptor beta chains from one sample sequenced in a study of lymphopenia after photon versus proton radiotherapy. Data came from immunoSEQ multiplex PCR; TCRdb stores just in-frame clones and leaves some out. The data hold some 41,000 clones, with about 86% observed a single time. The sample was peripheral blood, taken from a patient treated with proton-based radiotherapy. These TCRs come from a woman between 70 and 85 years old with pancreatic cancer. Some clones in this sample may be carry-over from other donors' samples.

The CDR3 region has the DNA TGTGCCAGCAGTGTGTACAGGGCTTTAGGTGGGGCCAACGTCCTGACTTTC. It specifies CASSVYRALGGANVLTF. V usage is TRBV2 and J usage is TRBJ2-6; D is possibly TRBD1 (6 bases). The V gene lost 4 bases and the J gene lost 3 bases, with 16 bases spanning the gap. This CDR3 comprises 17 residues. Per the germline V gene, CDR1 is SNHLY and CDR2 is FYNNEI. Complete variable domain (other parts from reference TRBV2 and TRBJ2-6): EPEVTQTPSHQVTQMGQEVILRCVPISNHLYFYWYRQILGQKVEFLVSFYNNEISEKSEIFDDQFSVERPDGSNFTLKIRSTKLEDSAMYFCASSVYRALGGANVLTFGAGSRLTVL.

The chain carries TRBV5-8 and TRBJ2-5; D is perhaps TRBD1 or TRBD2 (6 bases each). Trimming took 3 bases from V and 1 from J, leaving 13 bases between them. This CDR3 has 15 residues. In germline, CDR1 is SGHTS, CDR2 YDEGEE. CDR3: CASSSYRDSQETQYF. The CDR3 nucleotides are TGTGCCAGCAGCTCTTACAGGGACTCCCAAGAGACCCAGTACTTC.